These 13 T cell receptor beta chains share one sample of origin, sequenced in a study of blood T cells in healthy people across ages. For the second PCR, which ran for about 7 to 11 cycles, a sample-barcoded 5' primer and a J-beta primer mix were used. TCRdb re-called the 5' RACE reads through MiXCR, storing one row per CDR3 protein. The sample includes about 1.6 million distinct CDR3 sequences, about 32% seen only once; the top ten take around 11%. Sequenced input: blood. Every receptor here comes from a woman under 40 in good health.

The chain has TRBV12-3 or TRBV12-4 and TRBJ2-5; D ambiguous. The DNA end is a closer match to TRBJ2-7, so the J assignment may be wrong. CDR3 length equals 15 residues. The CDR3 region has the DNA TGTGCCAGCAGCTTTAGATCTCGGATTTTAGACGAGCAGTACTTC. Encoded protein: CASSFRSRILDEQYF.

The chain uses TRBV24-1 and TRBJ2-2, with 8 bases fitting TRBD1. This CDR3 region has 17 residues. CDR1 and CDR2 (germline): KGHDR, SFDVKD. Trimming removed 3 bases from V and 0 bases from J; junction bases left unmatched: 5. CDR3 residues: CATSDPATGANTGELFF. In DNA form, the CDR3 reads TGTGCCACCAGTGATCCAGCGACAGGGGCGAACACCGGGGAGCTGTTTTTT.

A note on this clonotype: A much larger clonotype is one base distant, so this may be a read error. The chain combines TRBV20-1 with TRBJ1-1; TRBD1 is a possible D gene (5 bases). Germline V CDR1 and CDR2: DFQATT, SNEGSKA (reference sequence). With 7 bases removed from V and 6 bases from J, the gap between germline ends came to 9 bases. The CDR3 runs 10 residues. This CDR3 reads CSVGRAEAFF. DNA of the CDR3: TGCAGTGTGGGACGGGCTGAAGCTTTCTTT.

This clonotype was detected only a few times. The V gene is TRBV20-1, the J gene TRBJ2-7, with a possible D match to TRBD2 (6 bases). The V and J ends lost 4 bases and 12 bases respectively, with 22 bases between them. This CDR3 is 13 amino acids long. CDR1 is DFQATT and CDR2 is SNEGSKA in the germline V gene (reference sequence). CDR3 in amino acids: CSATLRGREVAYF. DNA of the CDR3: TGCAGTGCTACCCTCCGTGGCAGGGAGGTTGCGTACTTC.

This clonotype was observed at least ten times. V and J are TRBV5-5 and TRBJ2-5, with 7 bases fitting TRBD2. Germline V gene sequence: CDR1 SGHKS, CDR2 YYEKEE (reference sequence). The CDR3 runs to 14 residues. Losses at the gene ends were 3 bases for V and 5 bases for J; bases not matched to a gene: 7. The CDR3 region is CASSYWTGGETQYF. DNA of the CDR3: TGTGCCAGCAGCTACTGGACCGGGGGGGAGACCCAGTACTTC.

This rearrangement joins TRBV5-1 to TRBJ2-6, with D possibly being TRBD1 (6 bases). The germline gives CDR1 SGHRS, CDR2 YFSETQ. V was cut by 0 bases and J by 0 bases, with 10 bases left in between. The CDR3 totals 17 residues. CDR3 coding DNA: TGCGCCAGCAGCTTGGGAGTAGGGGGCTCTGGGGCCAACGTCCTGACTTTC. It translates to CASSLGVGGSGANVLTF.

The CDR3, as DNA: TGTGCCAGCAGGCCAGGAGGGGGTGAGAAGAACACTGAAGCTTTCTTT. It is translated as CASRPGGGEKNTEAFF. The V call is TRBV7-9, the J call TRBJ1-1; weak D call: TRBD1 (6 bases). The V and J ends lost 6 bases and 1 base respectively, with 18 bases between them. CDR1 SEHNR and CDR2 FQNEAQ come from the germline V gene (reference sequence). This CDR3 is 16 amino acids long.

The V call is TRBV6-2 or TRBV6-3, the J call TRBJ2-7; 10 bases line up with TRBD1. V shed 4 bases and J 0 bases; nucleotides not matched to a gene: 6. Germline CDR1 reads MNHEY; CDR2 reads SVGEGT. The CDR3 extends over 16 amino acids. Here the CDR3 reads CASSSPGQGNSYEQYF. For the CDR3, the DNA is TGTGCCAGCAGTTCGCCGGGACAGGGGAACTCCTACGAGCAGTACTTC.

There are a few counts of this clonotype. Mismatch with germline at one junction end may stem from a read error. This chain's CDR3 is CAGSPGPEETQYF. CDR3 sequence (DNA): TGTGCCGGCAGCCCCGGGCCAGAAGAGACCCAGTACTTC. The V gene is TRBV7-3, the J gene TRBJ2-5; no definite D call. The length of the CDR3 is 13 residues. Germline V gene data show CDR1 as SGHTA and CDR2 as FQGTGA.

The chain couples TRBV12-3 or TRBV12-4 to TRBJ2-1, with a possible D match to TRBD1 (5 bases). Trimming left V 5 bases short and J 3 bases short, with 14 bases between. The CDR3 has 15 amino acids. For the CDR3, the DNA is TGTGCCAGCAGTCCCCCAGGGCACGGCTACAATGAGCAGTTCTTC. It encodes CASSPPGHGYNEQFF.

This clonotype was found many times. The V and J genes are TRBV5-1 and TRBJ2-1; 9 positions agree with TRBD1. The trim removed 4 bases at V and 6 bases at J, leaving 11 bases unmatched. CDR1 SGHRS and CDR2 YFSETQ come from the germline V gene. The CDR3 has 16 residues. CDR3 bases: TGCGCCAGCAGCCCACGTTTAGAGACAGGGGGCAATGAGCAGTTCTTC. It yields the protein CASSPRLETGGNEQFF.

The V gene is TRBV20-1, the J gene TRBJ2-3, with D perhaps being TRBD1 or TRBD2 (5 bases each). Germline CDR1 is DFQATT and CDR2 is SNEGSKA (reference sequence). The CDR3 runs to 14 residues. V was pared by 3 bases and J by 2 bases, with 12 bases between. As DNA, the CDR3 is TGCAGTGCTAGCTGGGGACGGAACACAGATACGCAGTATTTT. Translated: CSASWGRNTDTQYF.

This clonotype was recorded at least ten times. The CDR3 loop reads CSVEDFLLPKQFF. Written as DNA, the CDR3 is TGCAGCGTTGAAGATTTCTTACTCCCTAAGCAGTTCTTC. The rearrangement joins TRBV29-1 to TRBJ2-1; D gene uncertain. Germline values: CDR1 SQVTM, CDR2 ANQGSEA. The CDR3 is 13 amino acids. V was trimmed by 0 bases and J by 11 bases, leaving 14 bases between them.